The source of this TCR beta chain is a study of cytomegalovirus exposure and HLA in healthy donors. Regarding the study as a whole: In the approximately 130 validation repertoires, a later analysis found that first-cohort TCR clusters tended to co-occur.

Method: immunoSEQ multiplex PCR; TCRdb's copy keeps in-frame clones and lacks some. The sample gives roughly 150,000 clones, 84% of which show up once; approximately 10% is in the top ten. A word on this clone: Its antigen remains unknown.

The CDR3 loop spans 15 amino acids. J lost 4 bases, V lost 1 base, and 8 bases had no gene match. CDR1 and CDR2 (germline): SGHTS, YDEGEE. The sequence was collected from a man aged 30 to 39 in good health and CMV-seropositive. What was sequenced was PBMCs. V gene TRBV5-8 combines with J gene TRBJ2-7; the match to TRBD1 covers 7 bases. CDR3 protein: CASSLFGQDQYEQYF. CDR3 sequence (DNA): TGTGCCAGCAGCTTGTTCGGACAGGACCAATACGAGCAGTACTTC.